Each of the 17 T cell receptor beta chains below was sequenced from the same sample in a study of blood T cell repertoires in COVID-19. Produced via immunoSEQ multiplex PCR; TCRdb's table is partial and in-frame only. The table has 120,000 or so clones, approximately 90% seen once; the top ten hold around 7.3%. Sequenced input: peripheral blood. The origin of the receptors is a man aged 45-65 years with acute or convalescent COVID-19.

V usage is TRBV10-1 and J usage is TRBJ1-4, with a tentative D call TRBD1 (5 bases). Trimming removed 0 bases at V and 8 bases at J, with 13 bases between. The CDR3 has 15 residues. Looked up from germline, CDR1 is WNHNN and CDR2 is SYGVQD (reference sequence). The DNA of the CDR3 is TGCGCCAGCAGTGAGTCGGGGCCAAGCGGGGAAAAACTGTTTTTT. Its translation is CASSESGPSGEKLFF.

The CDR3, as DNA: TGTGCCAGCAGTCGTCATCCGGGACTAGATGGCTACACCTTC. Residues: CASSRHPGLDGYTF. The chain joins TRBV6-5 to TRBJ1-2, with a possible D match to TRBD1 (5 bases). Trimming took 5 bases from V and 6 from J, leaving 16 bases between them. The germline V gene has CDR1 MNHEY and CDR2 SVGAGI. This CDR3 has 14 residues.

The chain is built from TRBV9 and TRBJ1-3; TRBD1 matches 7 bases. V lost 3 bases and J lost 0; bases outside the gene matches: 3. The CDR3 contains 15 residues. Germline-derived CDR1 and CDR2 are SGDLS and YYNGEE. The CDR3 DNA follows: TGTGCCAGCAGCGGCAGGGGGGACTCTGGAAACACCATATATTTT. Translating it yields CASSGRGDSGNTIYF.

V usage is TRBV19 and J usage is TRBJ2-3; 8 nucleotides align to TRBD2. This CDR3 has 13 residues. Germline CDR1 LNHDA, CDR2 SQIVND (reference sequence). The V and J ends lost 7 bases and 3 bases, in that order; junction bases with no gene match: 3. CDR3 coding DNA: TGTGCCAGTAAGGCTAGCGGGACAGATACGCAGTATTTT. Amino acids: CASKASGTDTQYF.

There are a few counts of this clone. The chain couples TRBV7-2 to TRBJ1-2; 10 bases line up with TRBD1. Trimming at V came to 5 bases and at J to 8 bases, leaving 8 bases not matched to a gene. The germline V gene has CDR1 SGHTA and CDR2 FQGNSA. This CDR3 spans 14 amino acids. CDR3 amino acids: CASSPDRGLLGYTF. In DNA form, the CDR3 reads TGTGCCAGCAGCCCCGACAGGGGGCTACTAGGCTACACCTTC. Together with reference TRBV7-2 and TRBJ1-2, the CDR3 gives the full variable domain: GAGVSQSPSNKVTEKGKDVELRCDPISGHTALYWYRQSLGQGLEFLIYFQGNSAPDKSGLPSDRFSAERTGGSVSTLTIQRTQQEDSAVYLCASSPDRGLLGYTFGSGTRLTVV.

This chain uses TRBV5-1 with TRBJ2-7, with 8 bases fitting TRBD1. The CDR3 covers 17 residues. Germline V gives CDR1 SGHRS, CDR2 YFSETQ. The ends lost 2 bases at V and 2 bases at J; junction bases unmatched: 12. Written as DNA, the CDR3 is TGCGCCAGCAGCTTCAGCCCCGGGACAGGAATACCCTACGAGCAGTACTTC. This gives the protein CASSFSPGTGIPYEQYF.

This clone was counted a few times. The rearrangement joins TRBV19 to TRBJ1-5, with D tentatively TRBD1 (6 bases). Germline-derived CDR1 and CDR2 are LNHDA and SQIVND (reference sequence). Deletions cut 10 bases from V and 11 bases from J, with 21 bases between. This CDR3 is built from 13 residues. The CDR3, as DNA: TGTGCCATATCCCAGGGGCAGGGAGGGTCCCAGCATTTT. Amino acid sequence: CAISQGQGGSQHF.

The gene calls are TRBV6-5 and TRBJ2-7; the match to TRBD1 covers 9 bases. With V trimmed by 5 bases and J by 6 bases, 11 bases remained unmatched. Germline-derived CDR1 and CDR2 are MNHEY and SVGAGI. The CDR3 contains 15 residues. The DNA for the CDR3 is TGTGCCAGCAGTAACACCGGGACAGGGCCCCTCGAGCAGTACTTC. Its protein product is CASSNTGTGPLEQYF.

The rearrangement links TRBV12-3 or TRBV12-4 to TRBJ2-1; D ambiguous. V lost 0 bases to trimming and J lost 8 bases, with 2 bases between them. The CDR3 loop spans 11 amino acids. Here the CDR3 DNA reads TGTGCCAGCAGTTTAGCCTATGAGCAGTTCTTC. The encoded protein is CASSLAYEQFF.

V and J are TRBV11-3 and TRBJ2-7; TRBD1 matches 10 bases. V lost 5 bases, J lost 5 bases, and 12 bases stayed unmatched. Germline loops: CDR1 SGHNT, CDR2 YENEEA. CDR3 length: 16 amino acids. The CDR3 DNA reads as TGTGCCAGCAGCGCTGGCGTGACAGGGGGCCTCGACGAGCAGTACTTC. It specifies CASSAGVTGGLDEQYF.

The chain employs TRBV29-1 and TRBJ1-2; D is undetermined. V lost 3 bases and J lost 6, with 14 bases in between. The length of the CDR3 is 13 residues. Germline V gene sequence: CDR1 SQVTM, CDR2 ANQGSEA. CDR3 nucleotide sequence: TGCAGCGTTGAGGTAGCCGTTCCTCATGGCTACACCTTC. It specifies CSVEVAVPHGYTF.

The chain has TRBV4-3 and TRBJ2-2; weak D call: TRBD2 (6 bases). Between the trimmed V and J ends, which lost 0 bases and 3 bases, there was a span of 20 bases. Germline V CDR1 and CDR2: LGHNA, YSLEER. The CDR3 is 19 residues long. In DNA, the CDR3 is TGCGCCAGCAGCCAAGATTTGACGAAGGCAGCGGGCCACACCGGGGAGCTGTTTTTT. Translated, it gives CASSQDLTKAAGHTGELFF.

The V call is TRBV5-1, the J call TRBJ2-2; 7 bases are a match to TRBD2. V lost 2 bases to trimming and J lost 5 bases; unmatched junction nucleotides: 9. CDR1 is SGHRS, CDR2 YFSETQ, per germline. The CDR3 is 16 residues long. Here the CDR3 DNA reads TGCGCCAGCAGCTTAGGTGCGGGAGTAGAAACCGGGGAGCTGTTTTTT. Translated, it gives CASSLGAGVETGELFF.

CDR3 loop: CASSRTASLTSYEQYF. In DNA, the CDR3 is TGTGCCAGCAGCCGGACAGCTTCTCTTACTTCCTACGAGCAGTACTTC. The V call is TRBV7-2, the J call TRBJ2-7; the D gene is possibly TRBD1 (6 bases). Trimming took 5 bases from V and 1 from J, leaving 18 bases between them. CDR1 and CDR2 (germline): SGHTA, FQGNSA. CDR3 size: 16 residues.

The rearrangement links TRBV10-3 to TRBJ1-1; 10 positions match TRBD1. This CDR3 has 13 residues. Germline V gene sequence: CDR1 ENHRY, CDR2 SYGVKD. After removal of 11 bases from V and 1 base from J, the junction contained 4 bases not matched to a gene. The CDR3 sequence: CAARDRGNTEAFF. The CDR3 DNA is TGTGCCGCCCGGGACAGGGGGAACACTGAAGCTTTCTTT.

The chain uses TRBV27 and TRBJ2-7, with 10 positions matching TRBD2. V shed 3 bases, J shed 10 bases, and the junction held 6 bases outside the gene matches. This CDR3 spans 13 amino acids. In germline, CDR1 is MNHEY, CDR2 SMNVEV (reference sequence). Written as DNA, the CDR3 is TGTGCCAGCAGTTTCTCGGGACTAGCGATTCAGTACTTC. Translation gives CASSFSGLAIQYF.

This clone is a singleton in its sample. DNA of the CDR3: TGCGCCAGCAGCCAAGAAAGCCTAGCGGGAGCTCGAAATGAGCAGTTCTTC. It is translated as CASSQESLAGARNEQFF. The chain joins TRBV4-1 to TRBJ2-1; TRBD2 matches 10 bases. CDR1 and CDR2 (germline): MGHRA, YSYEKL. With V trimmed by 0 bases and J by 7 bases, 9 bases remained unmatched. The CDR3 runs to 17 residues.